This TCR beta chain was identified in a study of beta chain features in type 1 diabetes. Points from the study as a whole: TCRB CDR3s from Type 1 diabetes patients were moderately but significantly shorter in all four CD4+ subsets.

V dropped 3 bases and J dropped 6; count of bases not matched to a gene: 3. This CDR3 is built from 15 residues. Per the germline V gene, CDR1 is SGHAT and CDR2 is FQNNGV. Staining for CD45RO/CCR7/CD25/CD127/CD95/CD27 allowed sorting of CD4+ naive, central memory, regulatory and stem cell-like memory cells. For this clone: Its antigen remains unknown.

As every portion of the isolated RNA was reverse transcribed, the sequencing read expressed TCRB transcripts. The data were produced by immunoSEQ multiplex PCR, yet TCRdb's version contains in-frame clones alone and is incomplete. The sample has some 360,000 clones, 8% to 10% seen once. The rearrangement links TRBV11-2 to TRBJ2-1, with 12 bases lining up with TRBD2. Input material: central memory CD4+ T cells from blood. The receptor comes from a man aged 25 to 45 with type 1 diabetes. The CDR3 reads CASSFPTSGSNEQFF. In nucleotides, the CDR3 is TGTGCCAGCAGCTTTCCGACTAGCGGGAGCAATGAGCAGTTCTTC.